This TCR beta chain appears in the sequencing data of a study of T cell repertoires in cytomegalovirus infection. This CDR3 spans 17 amino acids. The V gene end was trimmed by 5 bases and the J gene end by 3 bases; junction bases not matched to a gene: 15. Germline values: CDR1 SGHTA, CDR2 FQGNSA. On this clonotype: Its antigen remains unknown.

TCRdb re-derived calls from the reads in MiXCR, one entry per CDR3 protein. The data contain more than 250,000 distinct CDR3 sequences, roughly 25% of them singletons. The sequence came from a human donor in good health (CMV status not recorded). Some clones in this sample may be carry-over from other donors' samples. The sample in question was cultured PBMCs, obtained from culture after CMV antigen stimulation. The chain links TRBV7-2 to TRBJ2-7; 8 nucleotides match TRBD2. The DNA for the CDR3 is TGTGCCAGCAGCCGGGAGGGGTTTTCGGTGTCGAACTACGAGCAGTACTTC. Translated, it gives CASSREGFSVSNYEQYF.